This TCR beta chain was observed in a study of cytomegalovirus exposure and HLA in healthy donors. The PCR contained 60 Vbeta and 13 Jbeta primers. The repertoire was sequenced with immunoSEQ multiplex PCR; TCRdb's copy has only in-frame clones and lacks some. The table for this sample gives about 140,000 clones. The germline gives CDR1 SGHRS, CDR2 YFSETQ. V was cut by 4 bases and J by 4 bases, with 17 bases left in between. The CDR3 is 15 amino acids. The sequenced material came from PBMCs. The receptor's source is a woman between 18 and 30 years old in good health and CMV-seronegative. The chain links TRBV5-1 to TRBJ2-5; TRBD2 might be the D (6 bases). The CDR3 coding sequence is TGCGCCAGCAGCATGGGGGGACTGGGCGGAGAGACCCAGTACTTC. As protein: CASSMGGLGGETQYF.